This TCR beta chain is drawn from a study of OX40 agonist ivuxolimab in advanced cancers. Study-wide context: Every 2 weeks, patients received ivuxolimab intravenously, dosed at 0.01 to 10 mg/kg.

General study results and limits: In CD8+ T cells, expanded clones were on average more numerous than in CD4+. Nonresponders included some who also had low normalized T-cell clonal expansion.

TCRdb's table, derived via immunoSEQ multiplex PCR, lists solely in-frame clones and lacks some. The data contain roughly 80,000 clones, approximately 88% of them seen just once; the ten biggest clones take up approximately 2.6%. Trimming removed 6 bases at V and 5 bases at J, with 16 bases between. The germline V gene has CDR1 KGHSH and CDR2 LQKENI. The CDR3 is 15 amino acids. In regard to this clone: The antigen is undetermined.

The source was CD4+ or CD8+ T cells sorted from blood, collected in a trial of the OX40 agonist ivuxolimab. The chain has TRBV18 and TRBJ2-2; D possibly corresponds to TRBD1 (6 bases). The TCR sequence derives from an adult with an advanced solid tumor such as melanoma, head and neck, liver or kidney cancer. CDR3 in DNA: TGTGCCAGCTCCCTACAGGGTTTTGAGACCGGGGAGCTGTTTTTT. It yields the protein CASSLQGFETGELFF. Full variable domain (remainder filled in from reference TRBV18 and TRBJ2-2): NAGVMQNPRHLVRRRGQEARLRCSPMKGHSHVYWYRQLPEEGLKFMVYLQKENIIDESGMPKERFSAEFPKEGPSILRIQQVVRGDSAAYFCASSLQGFETGELFFGEGSRLTVL.